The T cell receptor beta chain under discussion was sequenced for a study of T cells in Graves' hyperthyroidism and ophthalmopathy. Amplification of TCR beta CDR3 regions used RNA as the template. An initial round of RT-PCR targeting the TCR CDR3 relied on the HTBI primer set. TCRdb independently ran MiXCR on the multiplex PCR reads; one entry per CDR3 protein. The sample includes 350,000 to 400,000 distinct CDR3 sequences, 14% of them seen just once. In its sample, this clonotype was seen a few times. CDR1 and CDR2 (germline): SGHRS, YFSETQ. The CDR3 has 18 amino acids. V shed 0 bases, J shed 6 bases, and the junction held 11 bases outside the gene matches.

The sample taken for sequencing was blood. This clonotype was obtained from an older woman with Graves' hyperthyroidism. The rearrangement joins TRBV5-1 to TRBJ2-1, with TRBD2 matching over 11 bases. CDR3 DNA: TGCGCCAGCAGCTTGGGGTATAGCGGGAGGGCCTATGGCAATGAGCAGTTCTTC. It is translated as CASSLGYSGRAYGNEQFF. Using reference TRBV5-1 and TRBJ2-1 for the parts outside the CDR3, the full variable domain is KAGVTQTPRYLIKTRGQQVTLSCSPISGHRSVSWYQQTPGQGLQFLFEYFSETQRNKGNFPGRFSGRQFSNSRSEMNVSTLELGDSALYLCASSLGYSGRAYGNEQFFGPGTRLTVL.